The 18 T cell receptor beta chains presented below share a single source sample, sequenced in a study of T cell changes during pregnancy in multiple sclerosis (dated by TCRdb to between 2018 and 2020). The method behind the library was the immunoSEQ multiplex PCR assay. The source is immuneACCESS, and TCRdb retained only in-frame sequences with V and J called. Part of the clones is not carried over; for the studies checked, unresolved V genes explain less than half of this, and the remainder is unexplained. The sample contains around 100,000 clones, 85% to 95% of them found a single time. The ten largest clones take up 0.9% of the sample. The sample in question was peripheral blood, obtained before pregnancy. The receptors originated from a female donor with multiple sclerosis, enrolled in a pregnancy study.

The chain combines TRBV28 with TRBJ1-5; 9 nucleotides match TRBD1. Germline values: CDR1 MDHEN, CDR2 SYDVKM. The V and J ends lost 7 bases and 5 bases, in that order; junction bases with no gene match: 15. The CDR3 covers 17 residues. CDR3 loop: CASTHRGDRVEDQPQHF. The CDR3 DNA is TGTGCCAGCACCCACAGGGGGGACAGGGTGGAGGATCAGCCCCAGCATTTT.

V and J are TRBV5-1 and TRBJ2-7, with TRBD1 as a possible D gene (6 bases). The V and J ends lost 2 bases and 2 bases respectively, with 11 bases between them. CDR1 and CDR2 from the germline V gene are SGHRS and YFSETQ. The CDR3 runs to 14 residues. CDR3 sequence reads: CASSLYRAPYEQYF. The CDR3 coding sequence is TGCGCCAGCAGCTTATACAGGGCCCCCTACGAGCAGTACTTC.

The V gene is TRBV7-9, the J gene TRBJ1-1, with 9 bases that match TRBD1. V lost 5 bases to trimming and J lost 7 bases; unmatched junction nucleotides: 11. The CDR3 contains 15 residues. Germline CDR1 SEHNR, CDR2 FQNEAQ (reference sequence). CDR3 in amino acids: CASSQTLTGGLEAFF. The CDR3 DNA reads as TGTGCCAGCAGCCAGACCCTGACAGGGGGACTTGAAGCTTTCTTT.

Here the CDR3 DNA reads TGCGCCACCTTGAACACCGGGGAGCTGTTTTTT. Amino acids: CATLNTGELFF. The V gene is TRBV10-2, the J gene TRBJ2-2; no clear D gene. The germline V gene has CDR1 WSHSY and CDR2 SAAADI. The germline V and J ends were trimmed by 10 bases and 1 base, with 4 bases remaining between them. The CDR3 is 11 residues long.

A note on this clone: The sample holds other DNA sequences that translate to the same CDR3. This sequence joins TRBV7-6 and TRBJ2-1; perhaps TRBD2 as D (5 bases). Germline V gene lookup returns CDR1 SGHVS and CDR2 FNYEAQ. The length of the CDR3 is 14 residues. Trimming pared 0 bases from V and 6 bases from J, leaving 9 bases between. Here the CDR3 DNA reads TGTGCCAGCAGCTTAGCCCGTGGAGGCAATGAGCAGTTCTTC. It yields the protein CASSLARGGNEQFF.

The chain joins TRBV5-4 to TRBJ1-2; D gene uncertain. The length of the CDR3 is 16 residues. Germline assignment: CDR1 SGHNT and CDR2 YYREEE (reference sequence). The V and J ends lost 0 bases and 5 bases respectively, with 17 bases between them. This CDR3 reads CASSLAKEVKAYGYTF. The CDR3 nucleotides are TGTGCCAGCAGCTTGGCCAAGGAGGTTAAGGCTTATGGCTACACCTTC.

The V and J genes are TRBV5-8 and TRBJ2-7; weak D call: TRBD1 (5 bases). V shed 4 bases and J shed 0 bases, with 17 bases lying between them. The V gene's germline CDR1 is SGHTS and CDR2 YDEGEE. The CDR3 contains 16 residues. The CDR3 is CASSPTRAKSSYEQYF. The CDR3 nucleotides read TGTGCCAGCAGCCCTACCAGGGCCAAGAGCTCCTACGAGCAGTACTTC.

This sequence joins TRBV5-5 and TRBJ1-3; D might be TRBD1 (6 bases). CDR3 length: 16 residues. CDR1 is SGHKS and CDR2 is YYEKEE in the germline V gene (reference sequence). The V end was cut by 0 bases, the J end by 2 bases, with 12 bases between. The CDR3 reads CASSLGDRTAGNTIYF. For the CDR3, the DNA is TGTGCCAGCAGCTTGGGAGACAGGACTGCTGGAAACACCATATATTTT.

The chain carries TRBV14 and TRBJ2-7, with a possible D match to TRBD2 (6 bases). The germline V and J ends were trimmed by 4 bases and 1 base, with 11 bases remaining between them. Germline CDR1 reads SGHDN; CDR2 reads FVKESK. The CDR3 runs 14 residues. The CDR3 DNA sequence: TGTGCCAGCAGCCCCCGGGACTTTTCCTACGAGCAGTACTTC. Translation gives CASSPRDFSYEQYF. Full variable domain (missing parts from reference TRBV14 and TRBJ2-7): EAGVTQFPSHSVIEKGQTVTLRCDPISGHDNLYWYRRVMGKEIKFLLHFVKESKQDESGMPNNRFLAERTGGTYSTLKVQPAELEDSGVYFCASSPRDFSYEQYFGPGTRLTVT.

CDR3: CASSQLGTGEAAFF. CDR3 sequence (DNA): TGTGCCAGCAGCCAGCTCGGGACAGGTGAAGCAGCTTTCTTT. J is TRBJ1-1 and V is TRBV14, with 8 nucleotides matching TRBD1. Germline CDR1 and CDR2: SGHDN and FVKESK. The CDR3 consists of 14 residues. V trimming: 3 bases; J trimming: 10 bases; junction bases outside the gene matches: 10.

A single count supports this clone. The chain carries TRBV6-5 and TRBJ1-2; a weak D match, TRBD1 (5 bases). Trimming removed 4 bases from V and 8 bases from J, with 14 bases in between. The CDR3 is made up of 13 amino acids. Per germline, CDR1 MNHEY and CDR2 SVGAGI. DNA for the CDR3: TGTGCCAGCAGTTTGGGGGGACTGGTCGGCTACACCTTC. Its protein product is CASSLGGLVGYTF.

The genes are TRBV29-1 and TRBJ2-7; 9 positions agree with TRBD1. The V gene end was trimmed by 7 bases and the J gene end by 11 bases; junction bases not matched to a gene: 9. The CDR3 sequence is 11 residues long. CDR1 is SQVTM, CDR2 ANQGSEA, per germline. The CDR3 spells CSAGTGSLEYF. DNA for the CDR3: TGCAGCGCCGGGACAGGGAGTTTGGAGTACTTC.

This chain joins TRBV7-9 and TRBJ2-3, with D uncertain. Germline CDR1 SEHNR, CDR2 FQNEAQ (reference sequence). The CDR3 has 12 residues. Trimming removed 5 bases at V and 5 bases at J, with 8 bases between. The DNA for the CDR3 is TGTGCCAGCAGCACCACTGGAGATACGCAGTATTTT. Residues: CASSTTGDTQYF.

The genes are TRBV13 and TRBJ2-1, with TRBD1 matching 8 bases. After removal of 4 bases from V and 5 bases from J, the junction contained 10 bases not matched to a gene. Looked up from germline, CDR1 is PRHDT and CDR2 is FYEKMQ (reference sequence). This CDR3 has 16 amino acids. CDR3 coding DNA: TGTGCCAGCAGCTCCCCAGGGGGCAATGAGAACAATGAGCAGTTCTTC. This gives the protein CASSSPGGNENNEQFF.

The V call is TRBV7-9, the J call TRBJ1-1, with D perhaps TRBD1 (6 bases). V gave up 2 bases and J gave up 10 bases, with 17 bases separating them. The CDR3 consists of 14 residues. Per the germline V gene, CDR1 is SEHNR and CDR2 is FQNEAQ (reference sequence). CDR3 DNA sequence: TGTGCCAGCAGCTTATCCAATGGGGTCAGGGGAGCTTTCTTT. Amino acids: CASSLSNGVRGAFF.

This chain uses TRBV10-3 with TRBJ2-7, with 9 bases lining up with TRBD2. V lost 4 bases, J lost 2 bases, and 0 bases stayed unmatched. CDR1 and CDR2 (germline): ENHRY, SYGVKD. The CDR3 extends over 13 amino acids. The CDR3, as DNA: TGTGCCATCAGTGCTAGCGGGACCTACGAGCAGTACTTC. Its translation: CAISASGTYEQYF.

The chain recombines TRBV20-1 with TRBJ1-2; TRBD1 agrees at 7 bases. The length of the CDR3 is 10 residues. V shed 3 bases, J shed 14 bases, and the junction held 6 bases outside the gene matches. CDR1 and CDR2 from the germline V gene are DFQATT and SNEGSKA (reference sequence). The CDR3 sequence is CSASMQGETF. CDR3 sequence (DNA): TGCAGTGCTAGTATGCAGGGGGAGACCTTC.

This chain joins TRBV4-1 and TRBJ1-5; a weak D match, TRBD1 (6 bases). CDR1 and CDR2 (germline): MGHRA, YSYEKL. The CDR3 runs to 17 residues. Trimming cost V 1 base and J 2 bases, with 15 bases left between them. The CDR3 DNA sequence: TGCGCCAGCAGCCAAGGACAGGTCCTTGGGGGCAATCAGCCCCAGCATTTT. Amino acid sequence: CASSQGQVLGGNQPQHF.